This is a list of T cell receptor beta chains from one sample in a study of memory CD4+ T cells and cytomegalovirus serostatus. Here immunoSEQ multiplex PCR was the method, and the copy in TCRdb shows in-frame clones only, minus some. The sample consists of over 50,000 clones, 75% to 90% of them appearing once. Specimen: memory CD4+ T cells from blood. All receptors derive from an adult in good health and CMV-seronegative. The CDR3 runs from the conserved cysteine through the conserved F or W. Each record gives: clone size, J gene, D gene, V gene, CDR3 DNA, CDR3 protein. The D gene is left open where the match is weak. Rows may omit the clone size; those that give it use once, few, many or a size class.

NA | TRBJ2-5 | NA | TRBV12-5 | TGTGCTAGCGCGAAGGGGCACATACAAGAGACCCAGTACTTC | CASAKGHIQETQYF
NA | TRBJ2-7 | NA | TRBV7-6 | TGTGCCAGCAGCTTAGAGGGGACAAGGACCTACGAGCAGTACTTC | CASSLEGTRTYEQYF
NA | TRBJ1-6 | NA | TRBV9 | TGTGCCAGCAGCCGCACGGGGGCATCCTATAATTCACCCCTCCACTTT | CASSRTGASYNSPLHF
once | TRBJ1-3 | TRBD1 | TRBV9 | TGTGCCAGCAGCGGTACAGGACAGGGAGGAAACACCATATATTTT | CASSGTGQGGNTIYF
NA | TRBJ2-1 | NA | TRBV6-1 | TGTGCCAGCAGTGAAAGCGCGGGAAGACTATACGATGAGCAGTTCTTC | CASSESAGRLYDEQFF
NA | TRBJ2-2 | NA | TRBV10-1 | TGCGCCAGCAGTGAGTCCACAGGGAACACCGGGGAGCTGTTTTTT | CASSESTGNTGELFF
NA | TRBJ2-1 | NA | TRBV6-1 | TGTGCCAGCAGTTTTGCCCTAGCGAGCAATGAGCAGTTCTTC | CASSFALASNEQFF
few | TRBJ2-1 | TRBD2 | TRBV6-6 | TGTGCCAGCAGCCCCCGGGCGGGGGGAACTTACAATGAGCAGTTCTTC | CASSPRAGGTYNEQFF
NA | TRBJ1-6 | NA | TRBV30 | TGTGCCTGGAGTGTCTCCCTGGATTCACCCCTCCACTTT | CAWSVSLDSPLHF
few | TRBJ2-2 | NA | TRBV6-4 | TGTGCCAGCAGTGAGATGGAGGGGATCGGGGAGCTGTTTTTT | CASSEMEGIGELFF
NA | TRBJ1-4 | TRBD1 | TRBV10-3 | TGTGCCATCAGTGTGGGGGACAGGGGTCATGAAAAACTGTTTTTT | CAISVGDRGHEKLFF
NA | TRBJ1-6 | NA | TRBV19 | TGTGCCAGTAGTATGGGGGGACCCAGCTCCTATAATTCACCCCTCCACTTT | CASSMGGPSSYNSPLHF
NA | TRBJ2-3 | NA | TRBV27 | TGTGCCAGCAGTCCCCGCCCCGGGGGCACAGATACGCAGTATTTT | CASSPRPGGTDTQYF